This T cell receptor (beta chain) was captured by sequencing in a study of shared T cell receptors in the human thymus. The ends were cut back, 8 bases at V and 7 bases at J, with 29 bases in the middle. CDR1 and CDR2 (germline): MDHEN, SYDVKM. The CDR3 runs 17 residues. The table came from immunoSEQ multiplex PCR; TCRdb's copy has only in-frame clones and leaves some out. The top ten hold approximately 0.018% of the sample, which has about 380,000 clones, roughly 94% seen once. This clonotype was obtained from a human donor. The source material was thymocytes. The V call is TRBV28, the J call TRBJ1-2; tentatively, D is TRBD1 (5 bases). CDR3 sequence reads: CASHHWSSRDPTGGYTF. DNA for the CDR3: TGTGCCAGCCACCATTGGAGCAGCCGGGACCCTACGGGTGGCTACACCTTC.